This is a list of T cell receptor beta chains from one sample in a study of T cells of healthy individuals. In TCRdb, the 5' RACE reads were re-called with MiXCR into one record per CDR3 protein. Of some 100,000 distinct CDR3 sequences listed, under 20% were seen once; the top ten hold 6% to 8%. These receptors all stem from a human donor in good health. Both conserved end residues are part of each CDR3. The order of the fields is V gene, J gene, D gene, clone size, CDR3 DNA, CDR3 protein. The D gene is left open where the match is weak. Not every row has a clone size; where given, it reads once, few, many or a size class.

V gene: TRBV24-1
J gene: TRBJ2-3
D gene: .
clone size: few
CDR3 DNA: TGTGCCACCAGTGATCCCGACACAGATACGCAGTATTTT
CDR3 protein: CATSDPDTDTQYF

V gene: TRBV20-1
J gene: TRBJ2-7
D gene: TRBD2
clone size: few
CDR3 DNA: TGCAGTGCTAGTTCGGGGGGGGGTTACGAGCAGTACTTC
CDR3 protein: CSASSGGGYEQYF

V gene: TRBV2
J gene: TRBJ2-1
D gene: .
clone size: .
CDR3 DNA: TGTGCCAGCAGATCCGGGACTGCCGCCTACAATGAGCAGTTCTTC
CDR3 protein: CASRSGTAAYNEQFF

V gene: TRBV20-1
J gene: TRBJ2-3
D gene: .
clone size: .
CDR3 DNA: TGCAGTGCTAGAGATGTTAGAACCACGGATACGCAGTATTTT
CDR3 protein: CSARDVRTTDTQYF

V gene: TRBV19
J gene: TRBJ2-3
D gene: TRBD2
clone size: .
CDR3 DNA: TGTGCCAGTAGAAGGGCTAGCGGGAGCGCAGATACGCAGTATTTT
CDR3 protein: CASRRASGSADTQYF

V gene: TRBV7-9
J gene: TRBJ2-3
D gene: .
clone size: few
CDR3 DNA: TGTGCCATACGGGCCTCTAGCACAGATACGCAGTATTTT
CDR3 protein: CAIRASSTDTQYF

V gene: TRBV7-9
J gene: TRBJ2-3
D gene: .
clone size: many
CDR3 DNA: TGTGCCAGCAGCCATAACTTAGGAGAGGGCCCAGATACGCAGTATTTT
CDR3 protein: CASSHNLGEGPDTQYF

V gene: TRBV5-6
J gene: TRBJ2-7
D gene: .
clone size: many
CDR3 DNA: TGTGCCAGCAGCTTGACAGGGCTAATCTCCTACGAGCAGTACTTC
CDR3 protein: CASSLTGLISYEQYF

V gene: TRBV7-6
J gene: TRBJ1-6
D gene: .
clone size: .
CDR3 DNA: TGTGCCAGCAGCTTACTTAGGTCCGAAGACTCCTATAATTCACCCCTCCACTTT
CDR3 protein: CASSLLRSEDSYNSPLHF

V gene: TRBV3-1
J gene: TRBJ2-1
D gene: .
clone size: many
CDR3 DNA: TGTGCCAGCAGCCAGGCTACCGGGTATGAGCAGTTCTTC
CDR3 protein: CASSQATGYEQFF

V gene: TRBV2
J gene: TRBJ2-1
D gene: TRBD1
clone size: .
CDR3 DNA: TGTGCCAGCAGAGAAAACGGGCCAGGGGGTCAGCAGTTCTTC
CDR3 protein: CASRENGPGGQQFF

V gene: TRBV28
J gene: TRBJ2-3
D gene: .
clone size: many
CDR3 DNA: TGTGCCAGCAGTGGGGTCGGGTCCGATACGCAGTATTTT
CDR3 protein: CASSGVGSDTQYF

V gene: TRBV7-2
J gene: TRBJ2-5
D gene: .
clone size: few
CDR3 DNA: TGTGCCAGCAGCTTAACATTTTTCCAAGAGACCCAGTACTTC
CDR3 protein: CASSLTFFQETQYF

V gene: TRBV20-1
J gene: TRBJ1-5
D gene: TRBD1
clone size: .
CDR3 DNA: TGCAGTGCTGTCGACAGGGTCAATCAGCCCCAGCATTTT
CDR3 protein: CSAVDRVNQPQHF

V gene: TRBV27
J gene: TRBJ2-6
D gene: .
clone size: few
CDR3 DNA: TGTGCCAGCGCCTCTTGGGGAAGTGGGGCCAACGTCCTGACTTTC
CDR3 protein: CASASWGSGANVLTF

V gene: TRBV28
J gene: TRBJ2-2
D gene: .
clone size: few
CDR3 DNA: TGTGCCAGCAGTTTACCTAATCCCGGTGAGACCGACACCGGGGAGCTGTTTTTT
CDR3 protein: CASSLPNPGETDTGELFF

V gene: TRBV7-6
J gene: TRBJ1-1
D gene: .
clone size: .
CDR3 DNA: TGTGCCAGCAGCTTGTCGGTCCGGGGGCTAGAAACTGAAGCTTTCTTT
CDR3 protein: CASSLSVRGLETEAFF

V gene: TRBV28
J gene: TRBJ2-7
D gene: TRBD1
clone size: many
CDR3 DNA: TGTGCCAGCAGTTTATTCCGCCCCCGGGACAGGGAAGGCTACGAGCAGTACTTC
CDR3 protein: CASSLFRPRDREGYEQYF

V gene: TRBV5-1
J gene: TRBJ2-2
D gene: .
clone size: few
CDR3 DNA: TGCGCCAGCAGCTTGGTGGCGGGTACGAACACCGGGGAGCTGTTTTTT
CDR3 protein: CASSLVAGTNTGELFF

V gene: TRBV9
J gene: TRBJ1-3
D gene: .
clone size: .
CDR3 DNA: TGTGCCAGCAGCGTAGACAGATTCTCTGGAAACACCATATATTTT
CDR3 protein: CASSVDRFSGNTIYF

V gene: TRBV5-1
J gene: TRBJ2-3
D gene: .
clone size: many
CDR3 DNA: TGCGCCAGCAGCTTAGGTCTTGGACCATCAGATACGCAGTATTTT
CDR3 protein: CASSLGLGPSDTQYF

V gene: TRBV2
J gene: TRBJ1-5
D gene: .
clone size: many
CDR3 DNA: TGTGCCACCTCCCGAGGCAGGGAAGGAGGCCAGCCCCAGCATTTT
CDR3 protein: CATSRGREGGQPQHF

V gene: TRBV19
J gene: TRBJ2-7
D gene: .
clone size: .
CDR3 DNA: TGTGCCAGTAGTATTTTCGTTTCCTACGAGCAGTACTTC
CDR3 protein: CASSIFVSYEQYF

V gene: TRBV6-2/TRBV6-3
J gene: TRBJ2-1
D gene: .
clone size: many
CDR3 DNA: TGTGCCAGCAGTTACGGCCCCTTTGGTGAGCAGTTCTTC
CDR3 protein: CASSYGPFGEQFF

V gene: TRBV12-3/TRBV12-4
J gene: TRBJ1-2
D gene: TRBD1
clone size: many
CDR3 DNA: TGTGCCAGCAGTCCACAGGGGAACTATGGCTACACCTTC
CDR3 protein: CASSPQGNYGYTF

V gene: TRBV4-2
J gene: TRBJ2-5
D gene: .
clone size: .
CDR3 DNA: TGTGCCAGCAGCCAGGGCAGCCAAGAGACCCAGTACTTC
CDR3 protein: CASSQGSQETQYF

V gene: TRBV6-6
J gene: TRBJ2-5
D gene: TRBD1
clone size: .
CDR3 DNA: TGTGCCAGCAGTTGGGGGACAGGGGAAGTGGAGACCCAGTACTTC
CDR3 protein: CASSWGTGEVETQYF

V gene: TRBV20-1
J gene: TRBJ1-2
D gene: .
clone size: .
CDR3 DNA: TGCAGTGCTAGTGAGGCGGAACCTTATGGCTACACCTTC
CDR3 protein: CSASEAEPYGYTF

V gene: TRBV7-2
J gene: TRBJ2-4
D gene: .
clone size: few
CDR3 DNA: TGTGCCAGCAGCACCCAGGGAGCCAAAAACATTCAGTACTTC
CDR3 protein: CASSTQGAKNIQYF

V gene: TRBV4-1
J gene: TRBJ2-1
D gene: .
clone size: .
CDR3 DNA: TGCGCCAGCAGCCTGAGTTCTAGAGACGAGCAGTTCTTC
CDR3 protein: CASSLSSRDEQFF

V gene: TRBV7-6
J gene: TRBJ1-6
D gene: .
clone size: .
CDR3 DNA: TGTGCCAGCAGCTCCGACCCCCTTTTTTCACCCCTCCACTTT
CDR3 protein: CASSSDPLFSPLHF

V gene: TRBV29-1
J gene: TRBJ1-1
D gene: .
clone size: few
CDR3 DNA: TGCAGCGTTGATCCATTCCCATCTCGGCGGGGATACTTCACTGAAGCTTTCTTT
CDR3 protein: CSVDPFPSRRGYFTEAFF

V gene: TRBV6-2/TRBV6-3
J gene: TRBJ1-1
D gene: .
clone size: few
CDR3 DNA: TGTGCCAGCAGGCAAACCTCCCCTTGGACTGAAGCTTTCTTT
CDR3 protein: CASRQTSPWTEAFF

V gene: TRBV7-3
J gene: TRBJ2-7
D gene: TRBD1
clone size: .
CDR3 DNA: TGTGCCAGCTCCCTTGGACAGGGGCCCTCCTACGAGCAGTACTTC
CDR3 protein: CASSLGQGPSYEQYF

V gene: TRBV20-1
J gene: TRBJ2-7
D gene: .
clone size: .
CDR3 DNA: TGCAGTGCTTTTCTTCCGACGCCCTCCTACGAGCAGTACTTC
CDR3 protein: CSAFLPTPSYEQYF

V gene: TRBV11-2
J gene: TRBJ1-1
D gene: .
clone size: .
CDR3 DNA: TGTGCCAGCAGCCCTATCATTGAAGCTTTCTTT
CDR3 protein: CASSPIIEAFF

V gene: TRBV4-1
J gene: TRBJ2-1
D gene: TRBD1
clone size: few
CDR3 DNA: TGCGCCAGCAGCCAAGCATGGAGGTTGGAACAGGGGGCTGAGCAGTTCTTC
CDR3 protein: CASSQAWRLEQGAEQFF

V gene: TRBV28
J gene: TRBJ2-3
D gene: .
clone size: .
CDR3 DNA: TGTGCCAGCAGTTTTGGTAGGGAAGCTGACACAGATACGCAGTATTTT
CDR3 protein: CASSFGREADTDTQYF

V gene: TRBV20-1
J gene: TRBJ2-1
D gene: TRBD1
clone size: .
CDR3 DNA: TGCAGTGCTCTGACAGGGTTCGATGAGCAGTTCTTC
CDR3 protein: CSALTGFDEQFF

V gene: TRBV7-8
J gene: TRBJ1-4
D gene: .
clone size: .
CDR3 DNA: TGTGCCGGCGGGCCGGAAAAACTGTTTTTT
CDR3 protein: CAGGPEKLFF

V gene: TRBV5-1
J gene: TRBJ2-2
D gene: TRBD1
clone size: .
CDR3 DNA: TGCGCCAGCAGCCCGGAACAGGGGATTTATACCGGGGAGCTGTTTTTT
CDR3 protein: CASSPEQGIYTGELFF

V gene: TRBV6-2/TRBV6-3
J gene: TRBJ1-5
D gene: .
clone size: few
CDR3 DNA: TGTGCCAGCAGTTATCGGGGTAGAGGATCATATCAGCCCCAGCATTTT
CDR3 protein: CASSYRGRGSYQPQHF

V gene: TRBV20-1
J gene: TRBJ1-1
D gene: .
clone size: few
CDR3 DNA: TGCAGTGCCCCGGTCGTAACGGATCCGGCTTTCTTT
CDR3 protein: CSAPVVTDPAFF

V gene: TRBV29-1
J gene: TRBJ2-5
D gene: TRBD1
clone size: few
CDR3 DNA: TGCAGCGGGGGACAGCCCCAAGAGACCCAGTACTTC
CDR3 protein: CSGGQPQETQYF

V gene: TRBV27
J gene: TRBJ1-1
D gene: .
clone size: many
CDR3 DNA: TGTGCCAGCAGTTTATTTAGTGGACAGCCCACTGAAGCTTTCTTT
CDR3 protein: CASSLFSGQPTEAFF

V gene: TRBV4-1
J gene: TRBJ2-3
D gene: .
clone size: many
CDR3 DNA: TGCGCCAGCATGAGGCGGTCGGGCACAGATACGCAGTATTTT
CDR3 protein: CASMRRSGTDTQYF

V gene: TRBV11-2
J gene: TRBJ2-1
D gene: TRBD1
clone size: .
CDR3 DNA: TGTGCCAGCAGCTTAGATCAGGGGGTGAATGAGCAGTTCTTC
CDR3 protein: CASSLDQGVNEQFF

V gene: TRBV28
J gene: TRBJ1-1
D gene: .
clone size: few
CDR3 DNA: TGTGCCAGCAGTTTATCGGGTACCACGGTGAACACTGAAGCTTTCTTT
CDR3 protein: CASSLSGTTVNTEAFF

V gene: TRBV7-2
J gene: TRBJ2-1
D gene: .
clone size: .
CDR3 DNA: TGTGCCAGCAGCTTCGGAGGGAGCACCTACAATGAGCAGTTCTTC
CDR3 protein: CASSFGGSTYNEQFF

V gene: TRBV27
J gene: TRBJ1-1
D gene: .
clone size: .
CDR3 DNA: TGTGCCAGCAGTTTATCGCGGATGAACACTGAAGCTTTCTTT
CDR3 protein: CASSLSRMNTEAFF

V gene: TRBV20-1
J gene: TRBJ2-1
D gene: TRBD2
clone size: few
CDR3 DNA: TGCAGTGCTAGAGTTCGCGGAGCGGGAGGGCCCCCCCAAGTCTTC
CDR3 protein: CSARVRGAGGPPQVF

V gene: TRBV28
J gene: TRBJ2-1
D gene: .
clone size: .
CDR3 DNA: TGTGCCAGCAGACGCCCAGGGTTAGCGACTGAGCAGTTCTTC
CDR3 protein: CASRRPGLATEQFF

V gene: TRBV6-5
J gene: TRBJ1-1
D gene: .
clone size: .
CDR3 DNA: TGTGCCAGCAGTTACTCCCAGGGGTGGACTGAAGCTTTCTTT
CDR3 protein: CASSYSQGWTEAFF

V gene: TRBV25-1
J gene: TRBJ2-7
D gene: TRBD1
clone size: .
CDR3 DNA: TGTGCCAGCAGTGGACAGGGGGGGGACGAGCAGTACTTC
CDR3 protein: CASSGQGGDEQYF

V gene: TRBV5-1
J gene: TRBJ1-1
D gene: .
clone size: .
CDR3 DNA: TGCGCCAGCAGCTTGGGCAGGGTCACTGAAGCTTTCTTT
CDR3 protein: CASSLGRVTEAFF

V gene: TRBV5-1
J gene: TRBJ1-3
D gene: .
clone size: many
CDR3 DNA: TGCGCCAGCAGCCTGCAGGGGCCCGACTCTGGAAACACCATATATTTT
CDR3 protein: CASSLQGPDSGNTIYF

V gene: TRBV29-1
J gene: TRBJ2-3
D gene: .
clone size: few
CDR3 DNA: TGCAGCGTTGCTGGGGTTGGGAGCACAGATACGCAGTATTTT
CDR3 protein: CSVAGVGSTDTQYF

V gene: TRBV12-3/TRBV12-4
J gene: TRBJ2-1
D gene: TRBD2
clone size: many
CDR3 DNA: TGTGCCAGCATCCGTAGCGGGAGGGAGCAGTTCTTC
CDR3 protein: CASIRSGREQFF

V gene: TRBV27
J gene: TRBJ1-5
D gene: .
clone size: .
CDR3 DNA: TGTGCCAGCAGGAGACAGAGTGCCAGCAATCAGCCCCAGCATTTT
CDR3 protein: CASRRQSASNQPQHF